Sequencing of this T cell receptor beta chain was carried out in a study of T cells in Graves' hyperthyroidism and ophthalmopathy. The investigators amplified TCR beta CDR3 regions from RNA transcripts. The study used the HTBI primer set for a first-round RT-PCR of the TCR CDR3. One entry per CDR3 protein results from TCRdb running MiXCR on the multiplex PCR reads. The data contain roughly 740,000 distinct CDR3 sequences, about a sixth of them singletons. This clonotype has just a few counts. Germline loops: CDR1 LGHNA, CDR2 YSLEER. CDR3 size: 14 residues. The trim removed 4 bases at V and 8 bases at J, leaving 9 bases unmatched.

The clonotype originates from a man between 18 and 35 years old with Graves' hyperthyroidism. The sample consisted of blood. The rearrangement links TRBV4-3 to TRBJ2-7; TRBD1 aligns across 9 bases. CDR3: CASSPGQGTGQQYF. CDR3 nucleotides: TGCGCCAGCAGCCCCGGACAGGGGACTGGTCAGCAGTACTTC.